The clone carrying this T cell receptor (beta chain) has more than one count but fewer than ten. Its target is not known. MiXCR was run by TCRdb on the reads, yielding one entry per CDR3 protein. Of around 320,000 distinct CDR3 sequences in the sample, around 9.5% were seen once. This sample was included in a study of T cell repertoires in cytomegalovirus infection. In the study overall: Public TCR beta signatures were indicative of both CMV infection and a matching HLA type. Study-wide findings and caveats: HLA-C-restricted CMV clonotypes gave the most frequent clonotype in two of eight donors. Identification of carriers of CMV plus the relevant HLA was achieved through cumulative public TCR beta family frequency.

V lost 5 bases, J lost 6 bases, and 20 bases lay in between. There are 14 residues in the CDR3. From germline, CDR1 is DFQATT and CDR2 SNEGSKA (reference sequence). The chain combines TRBV20-1 with TRBJ2-7; D is possibly TRBD2 (5 bases). Sequencing used PBMCs. The clonotype was recovered from a human donor in good health (CMV status not recorded). Some clones in this sample may be carry-over from other donors' samples. CDR3 sequence: CSAPVPRRMFEQYF. DNA of the CDR3: TGCAGTGCTCCAGTACCACGGAGGATGTTCGAGCAGTACTTC.